This TCR beta chain was obtained from a study of vaccination effects on CD4 cells after COVID-19. About the study: Either the BNT162b2 or mRNA-1273 vaccine was given to participants in two doses. General study points: Whether induced by infection or by vaccine, clones showed marked clonal contraction late after vaccination.

Repertoires were generated with immunoSEQ multiplex PCR, while TCRdb's copy carries only in-frame clones and drops some. The sample lists approximately 23,000 clones, approximately 74% occurring once. As for this clone: The antigen is unknown.

Germline V gives CDR1 SGHRS, CDR2 YFSETQ. The V gene end was trimmed by 1 base and the J gene end by 1 base; junction bases not matched to a gene: 5. The CDR3 totals 18 residues. Before any sequencing was done, the ViraFEST assay used viral peptide pools to expand antigen-specific CD4+ T cells. Between days 9 and 10 of culture, CD4+ T cells were separated out. According to the study, vaccine recipients showed no prior SARS-CoV-2 infection and negative nucleocapsid antibodies. Every well got a few million PBMC, which were grown with 8.5 to 10 IU/ml IL-2 and roughly 9.3 ug/ml peptides. It was on days 3 and 7 that half the medium was replaced with IL-2 medium.

Sequencing was performed on CD4+ T cells from PBMCs cultured with HCoV-NL63 spike peptides, taken before COVID-19 vaccination. This chain uses TRBV5-1 with TRBJ2-1, with 13 bases identical to TRBD2. This TCR derives from a human donor who received a COVID-19 vaccine. This chain's CDR3 is CASSLWTSGSRSYNEQFF. CDR3 DNA sequence: TGCGCCAGCAGCTTGTGGACTAGCGGGAGTCGGTCCTACAATGAGCAGTTCTTC.